One T cell receptor beta chain is described in this entry. The antigen is undetermined. This CDR3 spans 14 amino acids. Germline V gene data show CDR1 as LNHDA and CDR2 as SQIVND (reference sequence). With 7 bases removed from V and 4 bases from J, the gap between germline ends came to 13 bases. This sample is drawn from a study of shared clonotypes between healthy human individuals. Study-level points and caveats: Non-shared clonotypes were found to have lower generation probabilities than the clonotypes that were shared by all four of the sorted-subset donors.

DNA at 200 ng, tens of thousands of T cell genomes, went into sorted-subset replicate PCRs. Some clones are missing from TCRdb's copy, which holds only in-frame ones; the method was immunoSEQ multiplex PCR. The sample records a few million clones, approximately 90% being singletons. Material: naive CD4+ T cells from PBMCs. As for subset: CD45RA+ positively selected. This sequence originates from a man between 18 and 29 years old in good health. Some clones in this sample may be carry-over from other donors' samples. This chain connects TRBV19 to TRBJ2-2; no firm D call. Written as DNA, the CDR3 is TGTGCCAGTAACGCGGACCTCCGCACCGGGGAGCTGTTTTTT. Residues: CASNADLRTGELFF.